Each of the 24 T cell receptor beta chains below was sequenced from the same sample in a study of OX40 agonist ivuxolimab in advanced cancers. Profiling relied on immunoSEQ multiplex PCR, and the TCRdb table lists in-frame clones only, not all of them. The data show 40,000 to 55,000 clones, around 82% seen once. The sample here was CD4+ or CD8+ T cells sorted from blood, taken in a trial of the OX40 agonist ivuxolimab. The receptors here all came from an adult with an advanced solid tumor such as melanoma, head and neck, liver or kidney cancer.

The V gene is TRBV19, the J gene TRBJ2-5, with D perhaps TRBD1 (6 bases). There are 14 residues in the CDR3. Germline V lookup: CDR1 LNHDA, CDR2 SQIVND (reference sequence). The V and J ends lost 2 bases and 2 bases respectively, with 9 bases between them. CDR3: CASSIQGIQETQYF. The DNA for the CDR3 is TGTGCCAGTAGTATACAGGGGATACAAGAGACCCAGTACTTC. Full variable domain (outside the CDR3, taken from reference TRBV19 and TRBJ2-5): DGGITQSPKYLFRKEGQNVTLSCEQNLNHDAMYWYRQDPGQGLRLIYYSQIVNDFQKGDIAEGYSVSREKKESFPLTVTSAQKNPTAFYLCASSIQGIQETQYFGPGTRLLVL.

The genes are TRBV29-1 and TRBJ2-1, with TRBD1 as a possible D gene (6 bases). Between the trimmed V and J ends, which lost 7 bases and 9 bases, there was a span of 25 bases. The CDR3 length is 15 residues. Germline V gene sequence: CDR1 SQVTM, CDR2 ANQGSEA. CDR3 in DNA: TGCAGCGGTAACAGAGACGGGTTGGCGACAGGTGAGCAGTTCTTC. Amino acid sequence: CSGNRDGLATGEQFF.

The chain combines TRBV28 with TRBJ2-1, with 7 bases lining up with TRBD2. Unmatched junction bases numbered 6, after V lost 3 bases and J lost 4 bases. Germline V lookup: CDR1 MDHEN, CDR2 SYDVKM. This CDR3 comprises 15 residues. The chain's CDR3 is CASSLVIAGYNEQFF. The CDR3 nucleotides read TGTGCCAGCAGTTTGGTTATAGCGGGTTACAATGAGCAGTTCTTC.

This chain links TRBV4-2 with TRBJ2-1, with 10 bases identical to TRBD1. Germline CDR1 and CDR2: LGHNA and YNFKEQ. This CDR3 is built from 15 residues. With V trimmed by 4 bases and J by 6 bases, 6 bases remained unmatched. The CDR3 region is CASSPTGQGINEQFF. Here the CDR3 DNA reads TGTGCCAGCAGCCCGACGGGACAGGGGATCAATGAGCAGTTCTTC.

This rearrangement joins TRBV7-8 to TRBJ2-3; possibly TRBD2 for D (6 bases). CDR3 length equals 16 residues. Trimming shortened V by 3 bases and J by 5 bases, and 18 bases separated the two germline ends. Per the germline V gene, CDR1 is SGHVS and CDR2 is FQNEAQ. The CDR3, as DNA: TGTGCCAGCAGCTTTCCTCGAGCGGGTTCACTAGATACGCAGTATTTT. Translating gives CASSFPRAGSLDTQYF. Using reference TRBV7-8 and TRBJ2-3 for the parts outside the CDR3, the full variable domain is GAGVSQSPRYKVAKRGQDVALRCDPISGHVSLFWYQQALGQGPEFLTYFQNEAQLDKSGLPSDRFFAERPEGSVSTLKIQRTQQEDSAVYLCASSFPRAGSLDTQYFGPGTRLTVL.

The gene calls are TRBV6-6 and TRBJ1-1; D uncertain. Germline V gene sequence: CDR1 MNHNY, CDR2 SVGAGI (reference sequence). The CDR3 has 13 residues. V lost 6 bases to trimming and J lost 0 bases, with 8 bases between them. This CDR3 reads CASREGMNTEAFF. CDR3 bases: TGTGCCAGCAGGGAGGGAATGAACACTGAAGCTTTCTTT.

The chain links TRBV7-6 to TRBJ2-5; TRBD2 aligns across 9 bases. This CDR3 has 14 amino acids. With 3 bases clipped from V and 5 bases from J, the junction kept 4 bases outside the gene matches. Germline assignment: CDR1 SGHVS and CDR2 FNYEAQ. CDR3 coding DNA: TGTGCCAGCAGCTTCGCGGGAGGGGTGGAGACCCAGTACTTC. It translates to CASSFAGGVETQYF.

In this sample, this clone turned up a few times. The germline gene is not matched at one end of the junction; a read error may be the cause. This chain links TRBV7-7 with TRBJ2-1; weak D call: TRBD1 (5 bases). This CDR3 contains 13 residues. Germline assignment: CDR1 SSHAT and CDR2 FNYEAQ (reference sequence). The CDR3 reads CASSLGPQGEQFF. CDR3 DNA: TGTGCTAGCAGCTTAGGCCCCCAGGGTGAGCAGTTCTTC. Using reference TRBV7-7 and TRBJ2-1 for the parts outside the CDR3, the full variable domain is GAGVSQSPRYKVTKRGQDVTLRCDPISSHATLYWYQQALGQGPEFLTYFNYEAQPDKSGLPSDRFSAERPEGSISTLTIQRTEQRDSAMYRCASSLGPQGEQFFGPGTRLTVL.

This chain connects TRBV7-9 to TRBJ2-7; no clear D gene. The V gene's germline CDR1 is SEHNR and CDR2 FQNEAQ (reference sequence). V was shortened by 4 bases and J by 0 bases, with 16 bases between the two germline ends. The CDR3 contains 16 residues. The CDR3, as DNA: TGTGCCAGCAGCTATAAGGCCTCCCGCTCCTCCTACGAGCAGTACTTC. The encoded protein is CASSYKASRSSYEQYF.

The CDR3 reads CASSLGQGNEKLFF. The CDR3 region has the DNA TGTGCCAGCAGCTTAGGGCAGGGTAATGAAAAACTGTTTTTT. The V call is TRBV7-6, the J call TRBJ1-4; maybe TRBD1 (5 bases). The CDR3 length is 14 residues. V gave up 1 base and J gave up 4 bases, with 7 bases separating them. CDR1 is SGHVS, CDR2 FNYEAQ, per germline.

This chain uses TRBV19 with TRBJ2-2; possible D gene TRBD2, 6 bases. The germline V and J ends were trimmed by 2 bases and 5 bases, with 9 bases remaining between them. The germline V gene encodes CDR1 LNHDA and CDR2 SQIVND (reference sequence). The CDR3 is 14 amino acids. CDR3 DNA: TGTGCCAGTAGTATATTTCGGGGGACCGGGGAGCTGTTTTTT. It is translated as CASSIFRGTGELFF.

The genes are TRBV5-5 and TRBJ2-6; possible D gene TRBD1, 6 bases. The ends were cut back, 4 bases at V and 4 bases at J, with 15 bases in the middle. CDR1 and CDR2 (germline): SGHKS, YYEKEE (reference sequence). The CDR3 sequence is 16 residues long. CDR3 in DNA: TGTGCCAGCAGCATGTTACAGGGTCTCGGGGCCAACGTCCTGACTTTC. Encoded protein: CASSMLQGLGANVLTF.

With regard to this clone: Its ends do not fully match the called genes, so a read error is possible. This chain links TRBV28 with TRBJ2-5; TRBD2 matches at 9 bases. Germline V gene lookup returns CDR1 MDHEN and CDR2 SYDVKM. This CDR3 is 15 amino acids long. The CDR3 region has the DNA TGTGCCAGCGGTTTGAATGGCGGGGGGGAAGAGACCCAGTACTTC. Translating it yields CASGLNGGGEETQYF.

The chain employs TRBV5-5 and TRBJ1-5, with 8 bases fitting TRBD1. V lost 1 base, J lost 1 base, and 1 base stayed unmatched. This CDR3 spans 15 amino acids. In germline, CDR1 is SGHKS, CDR2 YYEKEE (reference sequence). The CDR3 region has the DNA TGTGCCAGCAGCTTGCGACAGGGGAGCAATCAGCCCCAGCATTTT. This sequence encodes CASSLRQGSNQPQHF.

The CDR3 bases are TGTGCCAGCAGCTGGGGGCCATCGGATACGCAGTATTTT. This sequence encodes CASSWGPSDTQYF. The chain employs TRBV11-3 and TRBJ2-3; possibly TRBD1 for D (6 bases). CDR3 length: 13 amino acids. Germline CDR1 reads SGHNT; CDR2 reads YENEEA. The V end lost 4 bases, the J end lost 6 bases, and 11 bases lay between the germline ends.

V usage is TRBV28 and J usage is TRBJ2-7; 7 bases are a match to TRBD1. This CDR3 spans 15 amino acids. The J segment lost 7 bases and the V segment lost 4 bases, leaving 13 bases of the junction unmatched. The germline gives CDR1 MDHEN, CDR2 SYDVKM. The CDR3 DNA is TGTGCCAGCAGTTCAACGGACAGGTCCTCTCAGGAGCAGTACTTC. Its translation is CASSSTDRSSQEQYF.

The chain uses TRBV28 and TRBJ1-2, with a possible D match to TRBD1 (6 bases). The V and J ends lost 7 bases and 7 bases respectively, with 31 bases between them. From germline, CDR1 is MDHEN and CDR2 SYDVKM. The CDR3 extends over 18 amino acids. This chain's CDR3 is CASTIVGLGAVSVGGYTF. The CDR3 DNA reads TGTGCCAGCACCATCGTAGGGTTGGGGGCAGTCTCGGTGGGTGGCTACACCTTC.

This sequence joins TRBV29-1 and TRBJ2-2; TRBD1 matches at 9 bases. After removal of 7 bases from V and 6 bases from J, the junction contained 9 bases not matched to a gene. This CDR3 is built from 14 residues. Per the germline V gene, CDR1 is SQVTM and CDR2 is ANQGSEA. The CDR3 reads CSGSGTGRAGELFF. CDR3 bases: TGCAGCGGATCCGGGACAGGGAGAGCCGGGGAGCTGTTTTTT.

The chain links TRBV2 to TRBJ1-6, with 7 nucleotides matching TRBD1. The germline V gene has CDR1 SNHLY and CDR2 FYNNEI. The CDR3 consists of 13 residues. The V gene end was trimmed by 8 bases and the J gene end by 7 bases; junction bases not matched to a gene: 5. This CDR3 reads CASLGQENSPLHF. CDR3 in DNA: TGTGCCAGCCTTGGACAGGAGAATTCACCCCTCCACTTT.

The rearrangement uses TRBV5-8 and TRBJ2-7; a weak D match, TRBD1 (5 bases). Germline V CDR1 and CDR2: SGHTS, YDEGEE. Trimming shortened V by 4 bases and J by 2 bases, and 10 bases separated the two germline ends. This CDR3 spans 13 amino acids. The CDR3 region has the DNA TGTGCCAGCAGCAGGACATTTACCTACGAGCAGTACTTC. Its protein product is CASSRTFTYEQYF.

The chain uses TRBV4-1 and TRBJ2-5; no definite D call. CDR1 and CDR2 (germline): MGHRA, YSYEKL. V lost 0 bases and J 2 bases, leaving 7 bases between the germline ends. The CDR3 has 14 residues. In DNA form, the CDR3 reads TGCGCCAGCAGCCAAGATGACACGCAAGAGACCCAGTACTTC. Translation gives CASSQDDTQETQYF.

This chain uses TRBV5-1 with TRBJ1-1, with TRBD1 matching over 7 bases. Germline values: CDR1 SGHRS, CDR2 YFSETQ. The CDR3 covers 15 residues. V dropped 4 bases and J dropped 1; count of bases not matched to a gene: 7. The CDR3 here is CASSPRQGRNTEAFF. The CDR3 DNA reads as TGCGCCAGCAGCCCTCGACAGGGTAGGAACACTGAAGCTTTCTTT.

This clone was counted a single time. The chain links TRBV7-8 to TRBJ2-3, with TRBD2 matching over 9 bases. CDR3 length: 15 amino acids. Germline trimming cut 6 bases from V and 0 bases from J; bases unmatched to any gene: 4. The V gene's germline CDR1 is SGHVS and CDR2 FQNEAQ. The CDR3 here is CASRSSGGSTDTQYF. CDR3 DNA: TGTGCCAGCAGAAGTAGCGGGGGAAGCACAGATACGCAGTATTTT.

The V call is TRBV19, the J call TRBJ2-7; TRBD2 might be the D (6 bases). The germline gives CDR1 LNHDA, CDR2 SQIVND (reference sequence). The V end lost 2 bases, the J end lost 3 bases, and 17 bases lay between the germline ends. CDR3 length: 16 amino acids. CDR3 sequence (DNA): TGTGCCAGTAGTATAAGTTTCGGAGCGGGCCGCTACGAGCAGTACTTC. Translation: CASSISFGAGRYEQYF.